This TCR beta chain comes out of a study of blood T cell repertoires in COVID-19. Study summary: Donors in the United States, Italy and Spain gave samples during acute or convalescent COVID-19. PBMCs, B-cell-depleted T cells, or T cells were the source of the cDNA or gDNA that made up the material.

There are 17 residues in the CDR3. J was trimmed by 2 bases and V by 2 bases; bases with no gene match: 6. CDR1 and CDR2 from the germline V gene are SNHLY and FYNNEI. Assay: immunoSEQ multiplex PCR; the TCRdb copy retains only in-frame clones and omits some. The sample records 110,000 or so clones, approximately 84% being singletons. Specimen: peripheral blood. This receptor was obtained from a man in his fifties with acute or convalescent COVID-19. The rearrangement joins TRBV2 to TRBJ2-6, with 7 bases aligning to TRBD1. Here the CDR3 DNA reads TGTGCCAGCAGTGAAAGGACAGGTCTCCCTGGGGCCAACGTCCTGACTTTC. Translation: CASSERTGLPGANVLTF.